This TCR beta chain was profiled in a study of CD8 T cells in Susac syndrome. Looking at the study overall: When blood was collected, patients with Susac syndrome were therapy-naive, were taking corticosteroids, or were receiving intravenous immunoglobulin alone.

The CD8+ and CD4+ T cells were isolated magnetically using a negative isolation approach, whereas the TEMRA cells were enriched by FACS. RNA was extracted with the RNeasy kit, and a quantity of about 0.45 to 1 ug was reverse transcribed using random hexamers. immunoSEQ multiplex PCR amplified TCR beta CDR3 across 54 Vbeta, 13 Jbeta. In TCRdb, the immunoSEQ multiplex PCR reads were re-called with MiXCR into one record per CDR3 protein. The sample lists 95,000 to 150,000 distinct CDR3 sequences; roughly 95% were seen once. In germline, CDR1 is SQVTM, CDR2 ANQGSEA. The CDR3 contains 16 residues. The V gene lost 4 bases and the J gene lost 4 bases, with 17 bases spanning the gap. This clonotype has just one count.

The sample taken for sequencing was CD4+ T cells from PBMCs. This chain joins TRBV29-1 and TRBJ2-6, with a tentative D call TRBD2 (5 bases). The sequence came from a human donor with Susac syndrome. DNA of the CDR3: TGCAGCGTTGTACTGTACGGGAAGGACGGGGCCAACGTCCTGACTTTC. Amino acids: CSVVLYGKDGANVLTF.